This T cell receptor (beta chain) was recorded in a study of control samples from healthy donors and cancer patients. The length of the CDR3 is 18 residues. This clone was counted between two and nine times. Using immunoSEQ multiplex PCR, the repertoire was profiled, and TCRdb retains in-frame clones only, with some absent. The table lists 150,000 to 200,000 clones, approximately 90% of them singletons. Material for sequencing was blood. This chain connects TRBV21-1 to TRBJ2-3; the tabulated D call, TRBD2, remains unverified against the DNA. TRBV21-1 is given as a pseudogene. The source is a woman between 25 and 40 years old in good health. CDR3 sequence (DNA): TGTGCCAGCAGCAAACGCGGTTCGAGGCCAAAGAGCACAGATACGCAGTATTTT. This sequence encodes CASSKRGSRPKSTDTQYF.